A single TCR beta chain is shown here with its context. This entry is derived from a study of technical replicates of blood from a handful of donors. The CDR3 extends over 14 amino acids. CDR1 is SEHNR, CDR2 FQNEAQ, per germline (reference sequence). V lost 5 bases, J lost 6 bases, and 6 bases stayed unmatched. Produced via immunoSEQ multiplex PCR; TCRdb's table is partial and in-frame only. The sample lists some 96,000 clones, 95% occurring once. Sequencing input: T cells isolated from PBMCs. This sequence joins TRBV7-9 and TRBJ2-1; TRBD1 matches at 8 bases. This TCR came from a human donor in good health. CDR3 sequence: CASSQGAGINEQFF. DNA for the CDR3: TGTGCCAGCAGCCAGGGGGCAGGGATCAATGAGCAGTTCTTC.